This note documents a single TCR beta chain sequence. The J segment lost 2 bases and the V segment lost 2 bases, leaving 2 bases of the junction unmatched. The CDR3 runs 15 residues. Germline loops: CDR1 MNHEY, CDR2 SVGEGT. This record belongs to a study of blood T cell repertoires in COVID-19. Assay: immunoSEQ multiplex PCR; the TCRdb copy retains only in-frame clones and omits some. The sample shows more than 150,000 clones, around 87% of them seen only once. This chain links TRBV6-2 or TRBV6-3 with TRBJ2-3, with 9 bases fitting TRBD2. Input material: peripheral blood. This clonotype originated in a man aged 35-49 years with active or convalescent COVID-19. The CDR3 sequence is CASSYQRGATDTQYF. The CDR3 region has the DNA TGTGCCAGCAGTTACCAGCGGGGGGCCACAGATACGCAGTATTTT.